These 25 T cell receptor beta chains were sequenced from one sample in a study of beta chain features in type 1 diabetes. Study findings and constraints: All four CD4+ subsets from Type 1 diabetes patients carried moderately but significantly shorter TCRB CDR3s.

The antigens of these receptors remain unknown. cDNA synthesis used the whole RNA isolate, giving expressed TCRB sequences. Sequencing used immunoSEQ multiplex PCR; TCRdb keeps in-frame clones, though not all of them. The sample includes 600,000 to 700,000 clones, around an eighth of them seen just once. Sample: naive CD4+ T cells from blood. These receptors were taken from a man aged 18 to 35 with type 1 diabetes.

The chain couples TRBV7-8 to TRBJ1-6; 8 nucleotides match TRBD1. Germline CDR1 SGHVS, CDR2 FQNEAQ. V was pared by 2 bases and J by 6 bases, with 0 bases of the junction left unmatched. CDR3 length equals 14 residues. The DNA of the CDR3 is TGTGCCAGCAGCTTACAGGGGGCTAATTCACCCCTCCACTTT. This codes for CASSLQGANSPLHF.

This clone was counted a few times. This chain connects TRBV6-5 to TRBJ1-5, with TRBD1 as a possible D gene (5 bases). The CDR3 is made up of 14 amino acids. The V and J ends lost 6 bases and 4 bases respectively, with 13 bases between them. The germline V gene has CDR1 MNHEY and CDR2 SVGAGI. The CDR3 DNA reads TGTGCCAGCAGCCCAGGGCGGAGGAATCAGCCCCAGCATTTT. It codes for CASSPGRRNQPQHF.

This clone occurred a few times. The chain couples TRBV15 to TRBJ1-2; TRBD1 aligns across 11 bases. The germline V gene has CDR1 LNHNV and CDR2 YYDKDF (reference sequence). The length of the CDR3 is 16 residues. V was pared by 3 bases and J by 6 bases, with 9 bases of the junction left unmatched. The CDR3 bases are TGTGCCACCAGCAGCCTCCCAGGACAGGGGGCAGATGGCTACACCTTC. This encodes CATSSLPGQGADGYTF.

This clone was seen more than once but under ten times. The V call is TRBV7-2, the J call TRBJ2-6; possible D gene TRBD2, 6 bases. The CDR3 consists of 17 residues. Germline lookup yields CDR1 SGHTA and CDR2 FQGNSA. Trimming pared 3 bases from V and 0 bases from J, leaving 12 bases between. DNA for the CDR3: TGTGCCAGCAGCTTTCCCCAGGGAGGCTCTGGGGCCAACGTCCTGACTTTC. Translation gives CASSFPQGGSGANVLTF.

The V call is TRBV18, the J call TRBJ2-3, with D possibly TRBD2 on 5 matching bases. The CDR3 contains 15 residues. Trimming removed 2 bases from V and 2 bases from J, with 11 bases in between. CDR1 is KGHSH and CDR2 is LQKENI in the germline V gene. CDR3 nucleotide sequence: TGTGCCAGCTCACCATCCGGGGATCACACAGATACGCAGTATTTT. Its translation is CASSPSGDHTDTQYF.

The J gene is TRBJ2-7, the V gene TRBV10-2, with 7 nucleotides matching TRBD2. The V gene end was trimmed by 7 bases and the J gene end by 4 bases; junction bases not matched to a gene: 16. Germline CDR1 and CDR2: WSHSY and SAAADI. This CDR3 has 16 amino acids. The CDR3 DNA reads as TGCGCCAGCAAGCGCCTAGCGGACGGTACCTCGTACGAGCAGTACTTC. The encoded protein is CASKRLADGTSYEQYF.

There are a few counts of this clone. CDR3 DNA sequence: TGTGCCAGTAGTATAGGAGGCTTGCTTCTGGAGACCCAGTACTTC. Translating gives CASSIGGLLLETQYF. J is TRBJ2-5 and V is TRBV19; unclear D gene. V lost 1 base to trimming and J lost 5 bases, with 14 bases between them. The CDR3 contains 15 residues. Germline V gene lookup returns CDR1 LNHDA and CDR2 SQIVND (reference sequence).

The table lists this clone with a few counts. CDR3 region: CAWSRTSGGQETQYF. The CDR3 DNA reads TGTGCCTGGAGTCGGACTAGCGGGGGGCAAGAGACCCAGTACTTC. The chain recombines TRBV30 with TRBJ2-5; 14 nucleotides align to TRBD2. Germline CDR1 GTSNPN, CDR2 SVGIG (reference sequence). The CDR3 sequence is 15 residues long. V lost 2 bases and J lost 2; bases outside the gene matches: 1.

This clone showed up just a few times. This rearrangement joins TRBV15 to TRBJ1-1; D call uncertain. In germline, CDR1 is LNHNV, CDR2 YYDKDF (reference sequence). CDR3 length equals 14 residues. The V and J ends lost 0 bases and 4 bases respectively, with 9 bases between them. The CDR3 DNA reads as TGTGCCACCAGCAGAGATACGGCGGGCACTGAAGCTTTCTTT. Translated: CATSRDTAGTEAFF.

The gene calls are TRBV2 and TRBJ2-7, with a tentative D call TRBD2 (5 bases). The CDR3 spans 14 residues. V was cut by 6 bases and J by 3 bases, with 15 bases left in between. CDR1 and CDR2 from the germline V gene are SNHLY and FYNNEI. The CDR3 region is CASSKTGLSYEQYF. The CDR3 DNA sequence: TGTGCCAGCAGCAAGACCGGACTGAGCTACGAGCAGTACTTC.

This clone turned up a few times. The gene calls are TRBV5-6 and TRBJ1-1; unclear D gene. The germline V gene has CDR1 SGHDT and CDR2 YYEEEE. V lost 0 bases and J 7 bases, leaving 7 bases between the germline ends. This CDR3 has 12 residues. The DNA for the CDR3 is TGTGCCAGCAGCTTGGCGGGAGGTGAAGCTTTCTTT. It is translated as CASSLAGGEAFF.

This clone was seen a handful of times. CDR3 DNA: TGTGCCAGCCGGGCGGGGAGAGGCTATGGCTACACCTTC. Protein sequence: CASRAGRGYGYTF. This sequence joins TRBV6-1 and TRBJ1-2; D gene ambiguous. The CDR3 totals 13 residues. The germline V gene has CDR1 MNHNS and CDR2 SASEGT. Trimming left V 8 bases short and J 4 bases short, with 14 bases between.

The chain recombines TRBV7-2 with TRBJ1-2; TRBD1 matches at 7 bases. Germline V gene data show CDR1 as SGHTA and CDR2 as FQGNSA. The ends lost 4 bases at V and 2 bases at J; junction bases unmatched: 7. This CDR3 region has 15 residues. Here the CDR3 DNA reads TGTGCCAGCAGCTATACAGGGGATATCAACTATGGCTACACCTTC. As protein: CASSYTGDINYGYTF.

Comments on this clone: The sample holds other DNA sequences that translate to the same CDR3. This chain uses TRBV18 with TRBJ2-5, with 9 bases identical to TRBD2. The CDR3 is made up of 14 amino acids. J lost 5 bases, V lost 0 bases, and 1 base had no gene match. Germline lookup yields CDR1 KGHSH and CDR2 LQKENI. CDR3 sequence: CASSPPGLAETQYF. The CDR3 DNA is TGTGCCAGCTCACCACCCGGACTAGCGGAGACCCAGTACTTC.

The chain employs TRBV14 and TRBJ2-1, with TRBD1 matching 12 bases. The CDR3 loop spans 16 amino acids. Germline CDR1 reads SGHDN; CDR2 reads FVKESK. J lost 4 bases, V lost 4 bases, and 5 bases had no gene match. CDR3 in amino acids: CASSLGTGGPYNEQFF. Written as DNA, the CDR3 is TGTGCCAGCAGCCTCGGGACAGGGGGCCCATACAATGAGCAGTTCTTC.

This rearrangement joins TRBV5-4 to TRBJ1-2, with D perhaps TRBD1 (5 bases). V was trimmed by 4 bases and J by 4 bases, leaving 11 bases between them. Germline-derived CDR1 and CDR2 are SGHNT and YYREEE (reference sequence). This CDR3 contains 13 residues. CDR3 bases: TGTGCCAGCAGCGAAGACAGACCCTATGGCTACACCTTC. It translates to CASSEDRPYGYTF. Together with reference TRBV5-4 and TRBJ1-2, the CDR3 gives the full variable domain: ETGVTQSPTHLIKTRGQQVTLRCSSQSGHNTVSWYQQALGQGPQFIFQYYREEENGRGNFPPRFSGLQFPNYSSELNVNALELDDSALYLCASSEDRPYGYTFGSGTRLTVV.

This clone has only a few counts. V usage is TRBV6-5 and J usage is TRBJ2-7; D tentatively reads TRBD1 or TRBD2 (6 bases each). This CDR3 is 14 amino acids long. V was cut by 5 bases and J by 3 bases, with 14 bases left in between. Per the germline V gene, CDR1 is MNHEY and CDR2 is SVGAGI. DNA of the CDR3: TGTGCCAGCAGTCGAGGAGGGGGAATCTACGAGCAGTACTTC. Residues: CASSRGGGIYEQYF.

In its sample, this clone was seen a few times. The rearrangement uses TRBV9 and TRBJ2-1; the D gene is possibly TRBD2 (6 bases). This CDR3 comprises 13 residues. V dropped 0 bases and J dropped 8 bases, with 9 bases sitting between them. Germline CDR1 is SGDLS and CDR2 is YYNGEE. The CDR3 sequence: CASSVESGYEQFF. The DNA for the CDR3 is TGTGCCAGCAGCGTAGAAAGCGGGTATGAGCAGTTCTTC. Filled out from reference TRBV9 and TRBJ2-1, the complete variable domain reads DSGVTQTPKHLITATGQRVTLRCSPRSGDLSVYWYQQSLDQGLQFLIQYYNGEERAKGNILERFSAQQFPDLHSELNLSSLELGDSALYFCASSVESGYEQFFGPGTRLTVL.

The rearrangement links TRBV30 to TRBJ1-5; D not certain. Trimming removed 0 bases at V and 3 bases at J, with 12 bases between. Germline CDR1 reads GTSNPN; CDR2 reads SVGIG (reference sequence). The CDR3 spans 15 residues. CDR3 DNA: TGTGCCTGGAGTGTACAGAACCCTTTCAATCAGCCCCAGCATTTT. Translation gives CAWSVQNPFNQPQHF.

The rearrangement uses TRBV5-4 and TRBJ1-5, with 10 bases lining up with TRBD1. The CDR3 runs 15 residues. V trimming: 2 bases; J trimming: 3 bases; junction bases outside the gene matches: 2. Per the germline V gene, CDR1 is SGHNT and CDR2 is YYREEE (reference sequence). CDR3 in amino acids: CASSFGTGDNQPQHF. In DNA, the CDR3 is TGTGCCAGCAGCTTTGGGACAGGGGACAATCAGCCCCAGCATTTT.

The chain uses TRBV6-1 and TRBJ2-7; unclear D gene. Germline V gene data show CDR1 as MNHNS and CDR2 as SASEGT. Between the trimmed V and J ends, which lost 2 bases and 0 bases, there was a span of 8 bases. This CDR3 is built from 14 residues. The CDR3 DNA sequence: TGTGCCAGCAGTGAATACCCGATCTCCTACGAGCAGTACTTC. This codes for CASSEYPISYEQYF.

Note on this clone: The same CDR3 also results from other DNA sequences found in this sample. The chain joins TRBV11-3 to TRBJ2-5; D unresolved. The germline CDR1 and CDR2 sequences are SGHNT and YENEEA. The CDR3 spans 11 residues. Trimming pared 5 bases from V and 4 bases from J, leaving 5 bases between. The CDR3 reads CASSRGETQYF. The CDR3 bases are TGTGCCAGCAGCCGAGGAGAGACCCAGTACTTC.

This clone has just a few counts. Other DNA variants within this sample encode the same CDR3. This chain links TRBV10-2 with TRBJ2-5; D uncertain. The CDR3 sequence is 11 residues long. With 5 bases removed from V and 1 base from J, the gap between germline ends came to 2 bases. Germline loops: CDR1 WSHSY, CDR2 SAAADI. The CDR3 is CASSPQETQYF. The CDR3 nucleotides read TGCGCCAGCAGTCCCCAAGAGACCCAGTACTTC.

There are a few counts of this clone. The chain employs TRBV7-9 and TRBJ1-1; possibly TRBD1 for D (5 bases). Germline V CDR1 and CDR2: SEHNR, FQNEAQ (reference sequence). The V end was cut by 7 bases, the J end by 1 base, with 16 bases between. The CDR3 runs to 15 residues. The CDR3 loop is CASTLGGGRNTEAFF. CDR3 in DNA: TGTGCCAGCACCCTTGGCGGGGGACGGAACACTGAAGCTTTCTTT.

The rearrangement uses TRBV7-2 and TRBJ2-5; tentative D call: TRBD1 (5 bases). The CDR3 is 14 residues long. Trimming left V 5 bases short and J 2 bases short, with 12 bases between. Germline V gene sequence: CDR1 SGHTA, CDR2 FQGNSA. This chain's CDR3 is CASSPGAAQETQYF. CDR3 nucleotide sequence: TGTGCCAGCAGCCCTGGGGCCGCGCAAGAGACCCAGTACTTC.